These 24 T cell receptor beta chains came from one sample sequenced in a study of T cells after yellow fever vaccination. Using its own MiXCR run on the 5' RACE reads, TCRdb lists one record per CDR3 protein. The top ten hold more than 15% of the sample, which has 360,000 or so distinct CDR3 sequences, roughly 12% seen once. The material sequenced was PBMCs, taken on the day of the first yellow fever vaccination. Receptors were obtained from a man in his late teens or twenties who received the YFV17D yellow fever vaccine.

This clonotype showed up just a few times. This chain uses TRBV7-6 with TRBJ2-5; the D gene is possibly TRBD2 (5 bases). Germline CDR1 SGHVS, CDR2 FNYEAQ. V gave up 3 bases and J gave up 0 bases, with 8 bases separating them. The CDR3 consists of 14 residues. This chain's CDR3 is CASSFSGYQETQYF. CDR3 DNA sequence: TGTGCCAGCAGCTTCTCGGGGTACCAAGAGACCCAGTACTTC.

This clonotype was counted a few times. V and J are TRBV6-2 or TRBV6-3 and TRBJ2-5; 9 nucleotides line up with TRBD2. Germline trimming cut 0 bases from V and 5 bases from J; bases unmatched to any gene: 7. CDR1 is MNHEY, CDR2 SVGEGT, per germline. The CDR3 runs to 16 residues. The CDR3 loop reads CASSYSASGDLETQYF. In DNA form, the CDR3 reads TGTGCCAGCAGTTACTCCGCTAGCGGGGATCTGGAGACCCAGTACTTC.

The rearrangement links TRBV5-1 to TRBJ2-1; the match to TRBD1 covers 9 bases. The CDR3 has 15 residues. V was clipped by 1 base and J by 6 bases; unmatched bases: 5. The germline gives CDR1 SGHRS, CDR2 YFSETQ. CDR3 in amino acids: CASSLFGTGSNEQFF. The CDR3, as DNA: TGCGCCAGCAGCTTGTTCGGGACAGGGTCCAATGAGCAGTTCTTC.

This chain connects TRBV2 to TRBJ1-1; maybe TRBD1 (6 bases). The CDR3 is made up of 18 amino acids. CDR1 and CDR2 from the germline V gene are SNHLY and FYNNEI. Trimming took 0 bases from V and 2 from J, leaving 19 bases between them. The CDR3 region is CASSEALLQGGGNTEAFF. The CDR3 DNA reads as TGTGCCAGCAGTGAAGCGCTTTTACAGGGAGGGGGAAACACTGAAGCTTTCTTT.

CDR3 nucleotide sequence: TGTGCCAGCAGCGTAATTAGGCTAAGCGCAGATACGCAGTATTTT. This codes for CASSVIRLSADTQYF. The V call is TRBV7-9, the J call TRBJ2-3; the D is unclear. The germline gives CDR1 SEHNR, CDR2 FQNEAQ (reference sequence). This CDR3 is 15 amino acids long. V lost 5 bases and J lost 4, with 16 bases in between.

Here the CDR3 DNA reads TGCAGCGCCAATTCAGATACGCAGTATTTT. Residues: CSANSDTQYF. The V gene is TRBV29-1, the J gene TRBJ2-3; D is ambiguous. The ends were cut back, 7 bases at V and 4 bases at J, with 6 bases in the middle. This CDR3 region has 10 residues. Germline lookup yields CDR1 SQVTM and CDR2 ANQGSEA.

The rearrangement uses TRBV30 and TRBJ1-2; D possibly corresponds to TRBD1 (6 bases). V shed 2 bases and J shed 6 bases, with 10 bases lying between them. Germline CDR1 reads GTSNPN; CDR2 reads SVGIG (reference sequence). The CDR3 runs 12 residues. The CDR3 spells CAWSRQVDGYTF. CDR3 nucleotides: TGTGCCTGGAGTAGACAGGTGGATGGCTACACCTTC.

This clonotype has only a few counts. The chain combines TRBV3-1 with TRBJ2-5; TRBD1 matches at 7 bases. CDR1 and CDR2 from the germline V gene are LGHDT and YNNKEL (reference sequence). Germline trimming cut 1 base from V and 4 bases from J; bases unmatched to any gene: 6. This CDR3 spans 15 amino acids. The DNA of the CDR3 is TGTGCCAGCAGCCAAGGGGACAGAAAGAGAGAGACCCAGTACTTC. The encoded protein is CASSQGDRKRETQYF.

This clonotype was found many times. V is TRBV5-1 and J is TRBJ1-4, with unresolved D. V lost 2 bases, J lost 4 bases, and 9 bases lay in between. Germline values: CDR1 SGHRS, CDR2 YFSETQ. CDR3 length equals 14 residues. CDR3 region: CASSFRGGNEKLFF. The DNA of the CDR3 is TGCGCCAGCAGCTTTCGCGGAGGTAATGAAAAACTGTTTTTT.

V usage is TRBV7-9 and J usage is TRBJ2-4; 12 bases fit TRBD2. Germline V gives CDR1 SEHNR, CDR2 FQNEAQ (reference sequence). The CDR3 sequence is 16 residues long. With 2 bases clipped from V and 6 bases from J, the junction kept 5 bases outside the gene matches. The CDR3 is CASSLTSLAGGNIQYF. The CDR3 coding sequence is TGTGCCAGCAGCTTAACTTCACTAGCGGGGGGAAACATTCAGTACTTC.

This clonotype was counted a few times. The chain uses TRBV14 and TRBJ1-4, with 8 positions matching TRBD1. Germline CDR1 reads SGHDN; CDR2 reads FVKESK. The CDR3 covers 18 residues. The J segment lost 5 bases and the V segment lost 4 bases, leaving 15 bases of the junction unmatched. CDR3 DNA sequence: TGTGCCAGCAGCCCATGGACAGGGAATCTGGCGGTGAATGAAAAACTGTTTTTT. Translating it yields CASSPWTGNLAVNEKLFF.

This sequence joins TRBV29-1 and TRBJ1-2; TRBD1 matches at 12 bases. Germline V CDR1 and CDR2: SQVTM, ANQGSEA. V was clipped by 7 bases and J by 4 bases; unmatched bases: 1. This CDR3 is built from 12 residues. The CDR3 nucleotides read TGCAGCGGGGGACAGGGGGCCTATGGCTACACCTTC. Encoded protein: CSGGQGAYGYTF.

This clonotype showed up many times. CDR3 nucleotides: TGTGCCAGCAGTTCGGCAGGGTGGGCCGACACTGAAGCTTTCTTT. Amino acid sequence: CASSSAGWADTEAFF. This chain joins TRBV28 and TRBJ1-1, with a possible D match to TRBD1 (5 bases). CDR1 and CDR2 from the germline V gene are MDHEN and SYDVKM. The V end lost 4 bases, the J end lost 3 bases, and 15 bases lay between the germline ends. The CDR3 sequence is 15 residues long. The whole variable domain, remainder taken from reference TRBV28 and TRBJ1-1, is DVKVTQSSRYLVKRTGEKVFLECVQDMDHENMFWYRQDPGLGLRLIYFSYDVKMKEKGDIPEGYSVSREKKERFSLILESASTNQTSMYLCASSSAGWADTEAFFGQGTRLTVV.

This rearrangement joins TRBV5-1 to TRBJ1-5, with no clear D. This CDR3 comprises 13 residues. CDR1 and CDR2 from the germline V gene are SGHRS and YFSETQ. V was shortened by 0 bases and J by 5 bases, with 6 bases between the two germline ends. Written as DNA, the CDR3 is TGCGCCAGCAGCTTGGACTGGGATCAGCCCCAGCATTTT. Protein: CASSLDWDQPQHF.

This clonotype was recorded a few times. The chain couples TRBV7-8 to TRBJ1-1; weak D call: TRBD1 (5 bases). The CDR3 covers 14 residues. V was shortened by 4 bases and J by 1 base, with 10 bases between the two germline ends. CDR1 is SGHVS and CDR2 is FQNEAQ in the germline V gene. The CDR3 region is CASSSWGGNTEAFF. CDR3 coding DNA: TGTGCCAGCAGCTCTTGGGGGGGGAACACTGAAGCTTTCTTT.

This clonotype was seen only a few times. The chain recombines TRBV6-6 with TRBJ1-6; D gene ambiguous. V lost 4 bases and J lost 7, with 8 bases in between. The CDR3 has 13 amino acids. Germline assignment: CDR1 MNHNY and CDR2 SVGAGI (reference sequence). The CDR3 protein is CASSWAFNSPLHF. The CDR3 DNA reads TGTGCCAGCAGTTGGGCTTTCAATTCACCCCTCCACTTT.

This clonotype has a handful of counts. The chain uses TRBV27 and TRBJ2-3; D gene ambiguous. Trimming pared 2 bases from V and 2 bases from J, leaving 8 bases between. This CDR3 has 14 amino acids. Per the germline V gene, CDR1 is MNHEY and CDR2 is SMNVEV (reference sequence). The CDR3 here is CASSLGYNTDTQYF. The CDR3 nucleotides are TGTGCCAGCAGTTTAGGGTACAACACAGATACGCAGTATTTT.

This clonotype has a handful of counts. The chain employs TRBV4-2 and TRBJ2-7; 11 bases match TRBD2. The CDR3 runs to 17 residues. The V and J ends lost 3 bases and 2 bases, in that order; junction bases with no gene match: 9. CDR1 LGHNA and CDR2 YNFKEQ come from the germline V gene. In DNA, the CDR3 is TGTGCCAGCAGCCAGAGAGACCTAGCGGGGGGTGCCTACGAGCAGTACTTC. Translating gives CASSQRDLAGGAYEQYF.

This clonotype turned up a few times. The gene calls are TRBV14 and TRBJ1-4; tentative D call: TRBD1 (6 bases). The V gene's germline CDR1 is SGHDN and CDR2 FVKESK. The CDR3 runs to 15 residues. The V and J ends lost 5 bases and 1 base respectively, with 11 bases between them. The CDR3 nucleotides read TGTGCCAGCAGCAGGACAGTCGGAACTAATGAAAAACTGTTTTTT. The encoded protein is CASSRTVGTNEKLFF.

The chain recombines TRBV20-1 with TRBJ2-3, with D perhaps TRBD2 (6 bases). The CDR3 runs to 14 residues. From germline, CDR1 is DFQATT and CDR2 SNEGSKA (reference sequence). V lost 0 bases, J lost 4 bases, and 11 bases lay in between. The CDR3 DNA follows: TGCAGTGCTAGAGATCGGGGGTGGGCAGATACGCAGTATTTT. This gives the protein CSARDRGWADTQYF.

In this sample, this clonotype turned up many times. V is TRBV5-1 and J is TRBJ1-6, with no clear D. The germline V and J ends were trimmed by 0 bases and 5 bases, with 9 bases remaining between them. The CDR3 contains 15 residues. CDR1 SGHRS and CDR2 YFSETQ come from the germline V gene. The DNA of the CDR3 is TGCGCCAGCAGCTTGGGTTTCGGCGATAATTCACCCCTCCACTTT. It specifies CASSLGFGDNSPLHF.

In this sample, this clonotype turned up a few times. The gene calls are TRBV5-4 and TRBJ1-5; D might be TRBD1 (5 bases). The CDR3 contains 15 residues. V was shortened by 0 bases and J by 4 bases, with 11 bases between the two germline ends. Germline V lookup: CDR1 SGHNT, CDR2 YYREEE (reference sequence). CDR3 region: CASSLDGGRNQPQHF. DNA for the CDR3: TGTGCCAGCAGCTTGGACGGGGGTCGTAATCAGCCCCAGCATTTT.

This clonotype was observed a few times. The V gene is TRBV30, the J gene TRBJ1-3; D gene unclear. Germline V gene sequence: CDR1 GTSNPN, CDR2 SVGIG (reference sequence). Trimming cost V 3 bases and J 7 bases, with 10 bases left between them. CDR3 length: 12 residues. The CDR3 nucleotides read TGTGCCTGGAGGGGGAATTGGAACACCATATATTTT. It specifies CAWRGNWNTIYF. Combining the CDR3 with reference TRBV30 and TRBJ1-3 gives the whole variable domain SQTIHQWPATLVQPVGSPLSLECTVEGTSNPNLYWYRQAAGRGLQLLFYSVGIGQISSEVPQNLSASRPQDRQFILSSKKLLLSDSGFYLCAWRGNWNTIYFGEGSWLTVV.

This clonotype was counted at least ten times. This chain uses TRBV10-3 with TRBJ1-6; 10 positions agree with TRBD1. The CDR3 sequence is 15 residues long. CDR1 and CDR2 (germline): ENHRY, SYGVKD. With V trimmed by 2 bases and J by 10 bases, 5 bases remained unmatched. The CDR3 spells CAISERGQGGSPLHF. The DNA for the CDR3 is TGTGCCATCAGTGAGAGAGGACAGGGGGGCTCACCCCTCCACTTT.